These 15 T cell receptor beta chains share one sample of origin, sequenced in a study of CD8 T cells in ankylosing spondylitis. Findings and limits, study-wide: Seemingly distinctive of ankylosing spondylitis blood was a TCR beta motif formed by eight highly homologous variants.

Antigens for these TCRs are unknown. MiXCR was run by TCRdb on the 5' RACE reads, yielding one entry per CDR3 protein. The table lists about 500,000 distinct CDR3 sequences, 12% of them singletons, with almost 7% in the top ten. Input material: blood, either unsorted or a sorted T cell fraction (not recorded which). The receptors here all came from a male donor with ankylosing spondylitis.

This clonotype was seen a handful of times. The chain recombines TRBV7-9 with TRBJ2-2, with TRBD2 matching 8 bases. The ends lost 2 bases at V and 1 base at J; junction bases unmatched: 3. The CDR3 is made up of 16 amino acids. Germline V CDR1 and CDR2: SEHNR, FQNEAQ (reference sequence). CDR3 protein: CASSLSLAGNTGELFF. CDR3 coding DNA: TGTGCCAGCAGCTTAAGTCTAGCGGGGAACACCGGGGAGCTGTTTTTT.

This chain uses TRBV20-1 with TRBJ2-1; 13 bases agree with TRBD2. The J segment lost 6 bases and the V segment lost 4 bases, leaving 3 bases of the junction unmatched. CDR3 length: 14 amino acids. Germline CDR1 is DFQATT and CDR2 is SNEGSKA (reference sequence). CDR3 amino acids: CSAKTSGRRNEQFF. CDR3 coding DNA: TGCAGTGCTAAGACTAGCGGGAGGCGCAATGAGCAGTTCTTC.

The chain combines TRBV20-1 with TRBJ2-3, with D possibly being TRBD1 (6 bases). The CDR3 is made up of 10 amino acids. Per the germline V gene, CDR1 is DFQATT and CDR2 is SNEGSKA (reference sequence). Trimming cost V 6 bases and J 10 bases, with 11 bases left between them. The CDR3 loop is CSARTEAQYF. The CDR3 DNA sequence: TGCAGTGCCAGGACAGAAGCGCAGTATTTT.

Concerning this clonotype: One end of the junction varies from germline; a read error may be responsible. The chain combines TRBV18 with TRBJ2-1; 11 bases line up with TRBD2. CDR1 KGHSH and CDR2 LQKENI come from the germline V gene. The length of the CDR3 is 17 residues. The DNA of the CDR3 is TGTGCCAGCTCCCCACTCCTTCCGGGACTAGCGGAGAATGAGCAGTTCTTC. Residues: CASSPLLPGLAENEQFF. The entire variable domain, with the rest obtained from reference TRBV18 and TRBJ2-1, is as follows: NAGVMQNPRHLVRRRGQEARLRCSPMKGHSHVYWYRQLPEEGLKFMVYLQKENIIDESGMPKERFSAEFPKEGPSILRIQQVVRGDSAAYFCASSPLLPGLAENEQFFGPGTRLTVL.

The genes are TRBV30 and TRBJ2-4, with D perhaps matching TRBD1 (6 bases). This CDR3 region has 16 residues. V was shortened by 2 bases and J by 5 bases, with 19 bases between the two germline ends. Germline lookup yields CDR1 GTSNPN and CDR2 SVGIG (reference sequence). The CDR3 nucleotides read TGTGCCTGGAGTACGTATTTTACAGGGACCCAAAACATTCAGTACTTC. Translation gives CAWSTYFTGTQNIQYF.

The genes are TRBV14 and TRBJ1-1; possibly TRBD1 for D (6 bases). V was trimmed by 2 bases and J by 7 bases, leaving 14 bases between them. Germline values: CDR1 SGHDN, CDR2 FVKESK. There are 14 residues in the CDR3. The CDR3, as DNA: TGTGCCAGCAGCCAAACAGGGCTATCGGATGAAGCTTTCTTT. This gives the protein CASSQTGLSDEAFF.

This clonotype has ten or more counts. The chain employs TRBV5-6 and TRBJ2-5; 12 positions match TRBD2. The CDR3 contains 17 residues. The germline CDR1 and CDR2 sequences are SGHDT and YYEEEE. Trimming took 4 bases from V and 3 from J; bases not matched to a gene: 10. The DNA of the CDR3 is TGTGCCAGCAGCCCAAACGGACTAGCGGGGATTAAAGAGACCCAGTACTTC. It yields the protein CASSPNGLAGIKETQYF.

Only a few counts were recorded for this clonotype. The chain has TRBV29-1 and TRBJ2-2; 15 bases map to TRBD2. The ends lost 7 bases at V and 0 bases at J; junction bases unmatched: 6. Germline CDR1 and CDR2: SQVTM and ANQGSEA. The CDR3 loop spans 17 amino acids. CDR3 sequence: CSARGTSGRSNTGELFF. CDR3 sequence (DNA): TGCAGCGCTAGGGGGACTAGCGGGAGGTCGAACACCGGGGAGCTGTTTTTT.

The CDR3 DNA reads as TGCAGTGCTAGCGGTTCCGGGACAGGGGCGTCTGGGGCCAACGTCCTGACTTTC. It yields the protein CSASGSGTGASGANVLTF. The chain has TRBV20-1 and TRBJ2-6, with 10 bases identical to TRBD1. Germline assignment: CDR1 DFQATT and CDR2 SNEGSKA (reference sequence). The CDR3 extends over 18 amino acids. Trimming took 3 bases from V and 1 from J; bases not matched to a gene: 9.

This clonotype was detected many times. This chain uses TRBV12-3 or TRBV12-4 with TRBJ1-5; tentative D call: TRBD1 (6 bases). Trimming pared 7 bases from V and 0 bases from J, leaving 10 bases between. This CDR3 is built from 14 residues. The CDR3 here is CASTGTNSNQPQHF. In DNA form, the CDR3 reads TGTGCCAGCACCGGGACAAATAGCAATCAGCCCCAGCATTTT.

The gene calls are TRBV20-1 and TRBJ2-7, with D perhaps given as TRBD1 or TRBD2 (5 bases each). There are 13 residues in the CDR3. Germline V gives CDR1 DFQATT, CDR2 SNEGSKA (reference sequence). V was shortened by 3 bases and J by 3 bases, with 12 bases between the two germline ends. CDR3 DNA sequence: TGCAGTGCTAGTGAGGGGCCCAACTACGAGCAGTACTTC. Its translation: CSASEGPNYEQYF.

This clonotype was detected many times. The chain has TRBV12-3 or TRBV12-4 and TRBJ2-6; the D is unclear. The CDR3 spans 15 residues. V was pared by 6 bases and J by 4 bases, with 13 bases between. The CDR3 is CASSPLGTGANVLTF. CDR3 bases: TGTGCCAGCAGCCCCTTAGGAACCGGGGCCAACGTCCTGACTTTC.

This clonotype has a handful of counts. The chain joins TRBV25-1 to TRBJ1-2, with D tentatively TRBD1 (6 bases). This CDR3 comprises 13 residues. The germline V and J ends were trimmed by 2 bases and 7 bases, with 11 bases remaining between them. The germline V gene encodes CDR1 MGHDK and CDR2 SYGVNS. The CDR3 bases are TGTGCCAGCAGTGAAGGGGGGGCGGCTGGCTACACCTTC. As protein: CASSEGGAAGYTF.

This clonotype came up many times. V and J are TRBV29-1 and TRBJ2-2; D is possibly TRBD1 (6 bases). Looked up from germline, CDR1 is SQVTM and CDR2 is ANQGSEA. The length of the CDR3 is 16 residues. Trimming cost V 1 base and J 1 base, with 13 bases left between them. In nucleotides, the CDR3 is TGCAGCGTTGAAGGCACCGGACAGAAGAACACCGGGGAGCTGTTTTTT. Its translation is CSVEGTGQKNTGELFF.

This chain connects TRBV20-1 to TRBJ1-5, with D hard to call. Trimming shortened V by 6 bases and J by 7 bases, and 13 bases separated the two germline ends. Per the germline V gene, CDR1 is DFQATT and CDR2 is SNEGSKA (reference sequence). This CDR3 has 12 residues. As DNA, the CDR3 is TGCAGTGCCAGGACTGAGAACCAGCCCCAGCATTTT. Translation: CSARTENQPQHF.